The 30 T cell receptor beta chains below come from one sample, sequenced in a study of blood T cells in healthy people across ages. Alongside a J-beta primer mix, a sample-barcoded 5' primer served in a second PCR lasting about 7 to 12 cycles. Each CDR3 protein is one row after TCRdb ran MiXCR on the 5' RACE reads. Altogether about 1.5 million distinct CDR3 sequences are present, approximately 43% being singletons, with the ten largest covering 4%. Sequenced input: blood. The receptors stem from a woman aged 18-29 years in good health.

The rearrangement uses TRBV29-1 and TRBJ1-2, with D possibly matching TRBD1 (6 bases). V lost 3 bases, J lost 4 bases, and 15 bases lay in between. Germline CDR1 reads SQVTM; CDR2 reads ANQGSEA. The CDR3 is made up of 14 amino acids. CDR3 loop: CSVDGQGPSYGYTF. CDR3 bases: TGCAGCGTTGATGGGCAGGGGCCTAGCTATGGCTACACCTTC. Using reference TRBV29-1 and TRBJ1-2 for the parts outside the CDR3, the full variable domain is SAVISQKPSRDICQRGTSLTIQCQVDSQVTMMFWYRQQPGQSLTLIATANQGSEATYESGFVIDKFPISRPNLTFSTLTVSNMSPEDSSIYLCSVDGQGPSYGYTFGSGTRLTVV.

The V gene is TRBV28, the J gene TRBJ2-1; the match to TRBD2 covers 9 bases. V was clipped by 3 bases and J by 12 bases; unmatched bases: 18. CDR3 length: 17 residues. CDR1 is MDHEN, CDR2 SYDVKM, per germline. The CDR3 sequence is CASSLSLGAGGGDRQFF. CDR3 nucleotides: TGTGCCAGCAGTTTGTCCCTCGGAGCGGGAGGAGGGGACCGGCAGTTCTTC.

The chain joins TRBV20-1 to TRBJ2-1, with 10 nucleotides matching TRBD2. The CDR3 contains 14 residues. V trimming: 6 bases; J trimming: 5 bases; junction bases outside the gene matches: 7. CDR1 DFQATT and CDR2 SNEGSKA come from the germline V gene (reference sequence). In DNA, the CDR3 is TGCAGTGCCGTCCAGACTAGCGGGCACAATGAGCAGTTCTTC. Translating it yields CSAVQTSGHNEQFF.

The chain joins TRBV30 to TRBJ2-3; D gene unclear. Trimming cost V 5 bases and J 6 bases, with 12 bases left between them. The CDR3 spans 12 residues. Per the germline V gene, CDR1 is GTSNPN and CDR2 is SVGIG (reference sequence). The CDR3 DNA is TGTGCCTGGGGTCCTGGAGCGGATACGCAGTATTTT. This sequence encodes CAWGPGADTQYF.

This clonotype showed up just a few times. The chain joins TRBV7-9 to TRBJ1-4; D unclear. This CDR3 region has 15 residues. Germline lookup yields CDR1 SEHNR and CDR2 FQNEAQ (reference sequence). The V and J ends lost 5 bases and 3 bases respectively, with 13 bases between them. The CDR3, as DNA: TGTGCCAGCAGCCCCGACTCGGTGTCTAATGAAAAACTGTTTTTT. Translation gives CASSPDSVSNEKLFF.

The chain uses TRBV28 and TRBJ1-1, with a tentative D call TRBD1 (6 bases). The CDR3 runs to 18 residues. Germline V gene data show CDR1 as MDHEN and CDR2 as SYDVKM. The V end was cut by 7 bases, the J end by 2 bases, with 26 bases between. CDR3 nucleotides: TGTGCCAGCACCCCAAGTACAGGGTGGGCACGGTCTAACACTGAAGCTTTCTTT. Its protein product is CASTPSTGWARSNTEAFF.

This chain's CDR3 is CASGFTGRSADTQYF. The DNA of the CDR3 is TGTGCTAGTGGTTTCACAGGGCGGTCGGCAGATACGCAGTATTTT. The chain has TRBV12-5 and TRBJ2-3; possible D gene TRBD1, 6 bases. Trimming took 3 bases from V and 4 from J, leaving 14 bases between them. CDR1 is LGHNT, CDR2 FRNRAP, per germline. This CDR3 contains 15 residues.

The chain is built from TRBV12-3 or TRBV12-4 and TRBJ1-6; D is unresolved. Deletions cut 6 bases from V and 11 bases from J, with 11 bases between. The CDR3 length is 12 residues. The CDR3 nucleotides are TGTGCCAGCAGAAGAGGACCGACACCCCTCCACTTT. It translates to CASRRGPTPLHF.

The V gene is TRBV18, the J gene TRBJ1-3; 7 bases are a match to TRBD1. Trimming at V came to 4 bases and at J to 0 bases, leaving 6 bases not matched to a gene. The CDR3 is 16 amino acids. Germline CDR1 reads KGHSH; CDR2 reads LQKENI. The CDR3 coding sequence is TGTGCCAGCTCACTACTAGGGACAGACTCTGGAAACACCATATATTTT. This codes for CASSLLGTDSGNTIYF.

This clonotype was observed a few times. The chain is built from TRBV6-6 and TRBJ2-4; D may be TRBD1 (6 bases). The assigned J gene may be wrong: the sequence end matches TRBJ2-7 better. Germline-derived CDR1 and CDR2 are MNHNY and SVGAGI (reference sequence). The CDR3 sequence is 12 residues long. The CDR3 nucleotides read TGTGCCAGCAGTTCCAGGGGAGACGAGCAGTACTTC. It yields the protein CASSSRGDEQYF.

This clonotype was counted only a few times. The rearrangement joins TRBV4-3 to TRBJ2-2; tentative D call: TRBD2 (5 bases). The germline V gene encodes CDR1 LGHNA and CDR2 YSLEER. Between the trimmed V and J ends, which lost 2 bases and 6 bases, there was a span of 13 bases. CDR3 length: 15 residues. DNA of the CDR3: TGCGCCAGCAGCCAACATCCTACTAGTCCCGGGGAGCTGTTTTTT. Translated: CASSQHPTSPGELFF.

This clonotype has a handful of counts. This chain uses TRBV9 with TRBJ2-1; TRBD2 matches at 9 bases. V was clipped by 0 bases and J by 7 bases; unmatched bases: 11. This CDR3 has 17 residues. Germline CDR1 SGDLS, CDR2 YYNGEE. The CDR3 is CASSVGLRGGRGNEQFF. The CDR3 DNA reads TGTGCCAGCAGCGTAGGTTTGCGGGGGGGCCGCGGTAATGAGCAGTTCTTC.

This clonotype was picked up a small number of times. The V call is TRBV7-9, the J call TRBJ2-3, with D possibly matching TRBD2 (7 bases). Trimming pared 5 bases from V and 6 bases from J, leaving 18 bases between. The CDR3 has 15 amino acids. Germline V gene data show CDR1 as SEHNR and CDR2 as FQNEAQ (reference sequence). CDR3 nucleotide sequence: TGTGCCAGCAGCCCCCCTAGGGGGGGCGGTGATACGCAGTATTTT. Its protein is CASSPPRGGGDTQYF.

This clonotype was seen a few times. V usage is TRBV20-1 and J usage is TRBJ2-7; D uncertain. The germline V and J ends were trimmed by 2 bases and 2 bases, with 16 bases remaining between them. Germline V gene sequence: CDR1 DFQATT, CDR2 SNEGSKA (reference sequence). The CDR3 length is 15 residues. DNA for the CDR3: TGCAGTGCTAGATCCAGGACGAGACTCCCCTACGAGCAGTACTTC. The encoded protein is CSARSRTRLPYEQYF.

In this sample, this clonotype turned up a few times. This CDR3 reads CASSSHLGQRSAADTQYF. CDR3 nucleotides: TGTGCCAGCAGCAGCCACCTGGGACAGCGATCCGCTGCAGATACGCAGTATTTT. The chain joins TRBV6-2 or TRBV6-3 to TRBJ2-3; 7 bases map to TRBD1. The CDR3 is 18 amino acids. Losses at the gene ends were 6 bases for V and 4 bases for J; bases not matched to a gene: 19. Germline-derived CDR1 and CDR2 are MNHEY and SVGEGT.

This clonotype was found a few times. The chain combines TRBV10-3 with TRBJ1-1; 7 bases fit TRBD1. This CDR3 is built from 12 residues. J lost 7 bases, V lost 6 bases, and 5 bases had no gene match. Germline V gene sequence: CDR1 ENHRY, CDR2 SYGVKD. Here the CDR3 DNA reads TGTGCCATCAGACCGTCAGGGGGTGAAGCTTTCTTT. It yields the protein CAIRPSGGEAFF.

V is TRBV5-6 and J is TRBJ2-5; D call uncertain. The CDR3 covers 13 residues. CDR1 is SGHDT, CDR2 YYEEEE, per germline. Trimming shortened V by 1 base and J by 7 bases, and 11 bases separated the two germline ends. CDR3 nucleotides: TGTGCCAGCAGCTTGAACCCCCTCGGGACCCAGTACTTC. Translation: CASSLNPLGTQYF.

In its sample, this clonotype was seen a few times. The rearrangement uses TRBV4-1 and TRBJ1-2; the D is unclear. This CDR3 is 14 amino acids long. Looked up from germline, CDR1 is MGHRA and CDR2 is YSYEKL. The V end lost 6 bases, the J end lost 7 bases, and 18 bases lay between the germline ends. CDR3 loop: CASRPRPPRGGYTF. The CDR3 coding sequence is TGCGCCAGCAGGCCCCGGCCGCCTCGGGGTGGCTACACCTTC.

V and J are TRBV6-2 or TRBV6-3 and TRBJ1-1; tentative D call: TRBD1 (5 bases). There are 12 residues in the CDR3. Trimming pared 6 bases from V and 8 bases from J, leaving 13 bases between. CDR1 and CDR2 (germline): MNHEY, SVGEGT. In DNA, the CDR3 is TGTGCCAGCAGCCCAAGACAGCGCGAAGCTTTCTTT. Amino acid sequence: CASSPRQREAFF.

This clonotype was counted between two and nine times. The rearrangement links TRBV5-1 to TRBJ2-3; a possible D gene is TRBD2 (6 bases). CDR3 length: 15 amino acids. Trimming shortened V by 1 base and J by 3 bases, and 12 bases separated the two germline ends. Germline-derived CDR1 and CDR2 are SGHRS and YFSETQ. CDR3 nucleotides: TGCGCCAGCAGCTTGAATCCGGGAGCAACAGATACGCAGTATTTT. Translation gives CASSLNPGATDTQYF.

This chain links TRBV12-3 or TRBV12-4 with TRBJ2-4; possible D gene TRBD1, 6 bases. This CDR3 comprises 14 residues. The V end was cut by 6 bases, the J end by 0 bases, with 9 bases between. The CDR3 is CASRTGEAKNIQYF. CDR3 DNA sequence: TGTGCCAGCAGGACAGGCGAAGCCAAAAACATTCAGTACTTC.

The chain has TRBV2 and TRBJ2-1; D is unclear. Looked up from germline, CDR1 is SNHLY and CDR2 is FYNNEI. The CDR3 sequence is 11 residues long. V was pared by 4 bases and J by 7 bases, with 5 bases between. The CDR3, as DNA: TGTGCCAGCAGTGTAAGGAATGAGCAGTTCTTC. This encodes CASSVRNEQFF.

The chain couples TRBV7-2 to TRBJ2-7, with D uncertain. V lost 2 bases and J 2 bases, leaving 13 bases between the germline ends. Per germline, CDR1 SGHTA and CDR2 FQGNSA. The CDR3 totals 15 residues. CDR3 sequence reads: CASSLFRGSAYEQYF. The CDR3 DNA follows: TGTGCCAGCAGCTTATTTCGAGGAAGTGCCTACGAGCAGTACTTC.

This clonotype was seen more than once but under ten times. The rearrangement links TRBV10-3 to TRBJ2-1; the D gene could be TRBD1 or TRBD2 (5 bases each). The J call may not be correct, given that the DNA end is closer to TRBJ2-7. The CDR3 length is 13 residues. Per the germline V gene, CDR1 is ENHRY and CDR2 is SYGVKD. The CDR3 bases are TGTGCCATCGGGGACCTCTCCTACAATGAGCAGTACTTC. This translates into CAIGDLSYNEQYF.

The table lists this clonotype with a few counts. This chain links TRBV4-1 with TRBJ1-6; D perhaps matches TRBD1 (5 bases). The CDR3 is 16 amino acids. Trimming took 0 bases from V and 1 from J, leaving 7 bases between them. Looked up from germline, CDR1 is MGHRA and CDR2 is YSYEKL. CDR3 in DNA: TGCGCCAGCAGCCAAGAGGGGGGATCCTATAATTCACCCCTCCACTTT. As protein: CASSQEGGSYNSPLHF.

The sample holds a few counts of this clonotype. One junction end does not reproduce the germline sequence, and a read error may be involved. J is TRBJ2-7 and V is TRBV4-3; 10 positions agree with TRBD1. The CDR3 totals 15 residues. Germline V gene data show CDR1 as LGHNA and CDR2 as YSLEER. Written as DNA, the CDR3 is TGCGCCAGCAGCCTAGGGGACAGGGGCTCCGACGAGCAGTACTTC. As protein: CASSLGDRGSDEQYF.

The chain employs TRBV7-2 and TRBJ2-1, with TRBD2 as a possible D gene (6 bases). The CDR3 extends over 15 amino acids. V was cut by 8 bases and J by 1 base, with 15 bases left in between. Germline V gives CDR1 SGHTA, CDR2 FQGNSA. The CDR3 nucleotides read TGTGCCAGCCGCTCCTGGGGGGAATCCTACAATGAGCAGTTCTTC. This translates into CASRSWGESYNEQFF.

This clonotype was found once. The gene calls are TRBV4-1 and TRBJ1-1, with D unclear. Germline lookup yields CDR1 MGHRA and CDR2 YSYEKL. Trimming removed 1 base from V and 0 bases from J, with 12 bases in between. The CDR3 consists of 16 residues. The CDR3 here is CASSQGVGFMNTEAFF. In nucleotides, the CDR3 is TGCGCCAGCAGCCAAGGGGTCGGGTTTATGAACACTGAAGCTTTCTTT.

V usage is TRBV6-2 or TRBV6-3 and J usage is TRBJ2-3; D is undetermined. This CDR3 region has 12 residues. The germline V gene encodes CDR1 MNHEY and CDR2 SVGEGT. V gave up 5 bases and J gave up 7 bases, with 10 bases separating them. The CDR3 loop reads CASSPVGYTQYF. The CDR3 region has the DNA TGTGCCAGCAGTCCCGTCGGATATACGCAGTATTTT.

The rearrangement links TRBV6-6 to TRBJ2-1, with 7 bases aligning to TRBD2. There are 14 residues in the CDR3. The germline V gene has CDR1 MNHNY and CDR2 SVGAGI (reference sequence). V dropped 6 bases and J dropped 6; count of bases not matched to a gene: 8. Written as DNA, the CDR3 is TGTGCCAGCAGCCTTACTAGCGACGTCAATGAGCAGTTCTTC. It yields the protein CASSLTSDVNEQFF.